The clone carrying this TCR beta chain was found once. Antigen: not known. The repertoire was sequenced with immunoSEQ multiplex PCR; TCRdb's copy has only in-frame clones and lacks some. The table lists a few million clones, 85% to 95% of them singletons, with around 0.4% in the top ten. This specimen comes from a study of shared clonotypes between healthy human individuals. Overall study results and limits: Represented diversity, genetic and exposure-history alike, was limited by few donors.

Germline loops: CDR1 MNHNS, CDR2 SASEGT. The germline V and J ends were trimmed by 4 bases and 5 bases, with 17 bases remaining between them. CDR3 size: 15 residues. This chain connects TRBV6-1 to TRBJ1-1, with a weak D call TRBD1 (6 bases). The origin of this receptor is a young man in good health. Some clones in this sample may be carry-over from other donors' samples. The source material was naive CD4+ T cells from PBMCs. Subset specified: CD45RA+ positively selected. CDR3: CASSGFRGGRTEAFF. CDR3 coding DNA: TGTGCCAGCAGTGGCTTTAGGGGGGGGCGGACTGAAGCTTTCTTT.